This TCR beta chain appears in the sequencing data of a study of Ad26.COV2.S vaccination and SARS-CoV-2 variants. On the study more broadly: Intramuscular Ad26.COV2.S doses were given once or twice, 56 days apart.

Treatment noted: some 19 received Ad26.COV2.S at low or high dose, single or two shots; several received placebo; per-sample allocation not given. On day 63 after the first injection, vaccine and placebo recipients gave samples. Boston hosted the donor, who was an adult aged 18-55 years. The study, taken as a whole, reports: Breadth measured for non-spike TCRs was similar across vaccine and placebo recipients.

Measured with immunoSEQ multiplex PCR; TCRdb has only the in-frame clones, and not every one. The data contain about 380,000 clones, 83% of them singletons. With respect to this clone: Its antigen is not known.

This specimen was peripheral blood, taken in a trial of Ad26.COV2.S vaccine versus placebo. The receptor was isolated from a person aged 18-65 years who received the Ad26.COV2.S COVID-19 vaccine or a placebo.

CDR3 in DNA: TGCGCCAGCAGCTTCGTAACGGTATCCTTTATGGGACCCGAGGAGGCTTTCTTT. It specifies CASSFVTVSFMGPEEAFF. The chain carries TRBV5-1 and TRBJ1-1, with D possibly matching TRBD1 (5 bases). CDR1 SGHRS and CDR2 YFSETQ come from the germline V gene. Trimming pared 2 bases from V and 11 bases from J, leaving 31 bases between. This CDR3 comprises 18 residues.